What follows is one TCR beta chain and its context. No antigen is known for it. Per-base quality was not reported, and no clone a single base away is much larger than it. The CDR3 runs 13 residues from the cysteine to the phenylalanine. Only the CDR3 region is kept as DNA, spanning 39 bases read in frame from base 1. CDR1 and CDR2, looked up from the germline V gene (reference sequence), are GTSNPN and SVGIG. V is shortened by 3 bases, J by 0 bases, and the region joining them spans 6 bases. The sample comes from a study of cytotoxic CD8 clonotypes in ibrutinib-treated CLL (dated by TCRdb to the early 2020s). Some background on the complete study: In this cohort, around 15 patients were treatment-naive and about a dozen were relapsed/refractory, while roughly 17 had unmutated IGHV. Partial responses were observed in about 24 patients and complete responses in 2; after a median follow-up of 68 months, remission was maintained in approximately 14 patients and progression was observed in approximately 12. Samples at response were collected after a median of about 13 months of treatment, with a range of 6 to 36 months. Samples averaged approximately 240,000 productive templates and roughly 86,000 productive rearrangements. Longitudinal samples were obtainable from about 30% of the roughly 86 participants in the trial. Cryopreserved peripheral blood mononuclear cells were obtained prior to treatment, at the time of response, and at either disease progression or sustained remission. Patients were still on ibrutinib when every remission and progressive disease sample was collected.

Interpreted using the paper, the time point label stands for: roughly 2 years on ibrutinib. For TCR beta library preparation, roughly 2.2 micrograms of genomic DNA were isolated from cryopreserved PBMCs. High-throughput TCR beta sequencing was performed on longitudinal blood samples from CLL patients receiving ibrutinib monotherapy. The patients took part in an open-label, single-center phase 2 trial of ibrutinib monotherapy. Study-level results and caveats: Public clonotypes were rare and either contracted or stayed stable during treatment, and the rise in clonality at ibrutinib response reflected the expansion of private clonotypes. At ibrutinib response clonality went up, during sustained remission it held steady, and at progression it dropped back toward baseline. Baseline clonality was found to be higher than that of age-matched healthy donors and was strongly correlated with circulating CD8+ T-cell counts. Lymph node repertoires were not examined, and the timing of sampling was not matched between patients in sustained remission and those whose disease progressed.

A MiSeq instrument was used for deep resolution sequencing, which targeted depths ranging from 1 in 1 million up to 1 in 200,000 T cells, with coverage averaging 10x for each clonotype. The immunoSEQ hsTCRB Kit was used to generate TCR beta libraries. The original pipeline was this. Data were analyzed with ImmunoSEQ Data Assistant and ImmunoSEQ Analyzer, with V, D and J genes assigned per IMGT definitions. Clonality was computed as one minus normalized Shannon entropy of productive rearrangement frequencies, ranging from 0 to 1. Only overrepresented clonotypes making up at least 0.05% of each patient's repertoire were included in the public clonotype analysis. Roughly 12 age-matched healthy donor repertoires from immuneACCESS were used as controls for clonality. The immuneACCESS repertoire file appears here via TCRdb, limited to in-frame rearrangements. These files lack a portion of the clones; in checked studies, under half of the deficit traces to unresolved V genes, and the cause of the others is not known. D and trimming were read from the DNA, whereas the V and J calls and clone size are those reported in that table. The sample includes over 95,000 clones, with approximately 56% observed a single time. The ten largest clonotypes hold 30% to 45% of the sample.

The input for sequencing was PBMCs, taken after 24 months of ibrutinib treatment. The receptor chain draws on TRBV30 and TRBJ1-5; the D gene lacks a confident call. This receptor was obtained from a human donor with chronic lymphocytic leukemia. The DNA sequence is given as TGTGCCTGGAGCCAGAGTAGCAATCAGCCCCAGCATTTT. Its protein is CAWSQSSNQPQHF.